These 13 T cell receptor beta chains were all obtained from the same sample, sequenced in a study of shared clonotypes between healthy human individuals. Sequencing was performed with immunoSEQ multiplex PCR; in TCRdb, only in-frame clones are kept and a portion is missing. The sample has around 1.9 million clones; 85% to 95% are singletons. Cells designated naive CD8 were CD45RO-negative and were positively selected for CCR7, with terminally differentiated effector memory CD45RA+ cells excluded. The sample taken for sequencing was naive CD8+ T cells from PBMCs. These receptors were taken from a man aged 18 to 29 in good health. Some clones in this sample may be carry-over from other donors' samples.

CDR3 sequence: CASSSTGTDPTDTQYF. CDR3 in DNA: TGTGCCAGCAGTTCGACGGGGACAGATCCCACAGATACGCAGTATTTT. The V gene is TRBV27, the J gene TRBJ2-3; 7 bases fit TRBD1. J lost 2 bases, V lost 4 bases, and 9 bases had no gene match. Germline V gene lookup returns CDR1 MNHEY and CDR2 SMNVEV (reference sequence). The CDR3 totals 16 residues.

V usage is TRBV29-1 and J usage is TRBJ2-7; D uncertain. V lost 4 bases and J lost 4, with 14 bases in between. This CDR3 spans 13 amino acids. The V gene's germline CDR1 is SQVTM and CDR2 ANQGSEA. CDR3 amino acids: CSVGTGDTYEQYF. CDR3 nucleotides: TGCAGCGTTGGTACTGGCGATACGTACGAGCAGTACTTC.

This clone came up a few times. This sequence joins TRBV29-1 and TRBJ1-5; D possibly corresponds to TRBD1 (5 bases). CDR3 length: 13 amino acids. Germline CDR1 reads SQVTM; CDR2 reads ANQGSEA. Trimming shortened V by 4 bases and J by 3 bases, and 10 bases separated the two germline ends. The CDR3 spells CSVAQGNNQPQHF. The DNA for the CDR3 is TGCAGCGTTGCGCAGGGAAACAATCAGCCCCAGCATTTT. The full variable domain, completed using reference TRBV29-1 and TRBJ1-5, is SAVISQKPSRDICQRGTSLTIQCQVDSQVTMMFWYRQQPGQSLTLIATANQGSEATYESGFVIDKFPISRPNLTFSTLTVSNMSPEDSSIYLCSVAQGNNQPQHFGDGTRLSIL.

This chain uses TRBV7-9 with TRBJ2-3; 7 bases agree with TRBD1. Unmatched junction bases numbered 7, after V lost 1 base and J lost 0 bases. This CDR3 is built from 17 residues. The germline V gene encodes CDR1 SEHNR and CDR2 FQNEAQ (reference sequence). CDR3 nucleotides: TGTGCCAGCAGCTTAGTCCCGAGGACAGGAAGCACAGATACGCAGTATTTT. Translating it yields CASSLVPRTGSTDTQYF.

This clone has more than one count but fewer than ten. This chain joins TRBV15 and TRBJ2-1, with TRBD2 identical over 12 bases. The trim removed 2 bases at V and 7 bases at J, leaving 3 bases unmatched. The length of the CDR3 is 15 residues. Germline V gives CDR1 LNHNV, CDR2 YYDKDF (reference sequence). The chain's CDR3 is CATSRTSGRSNEQFF. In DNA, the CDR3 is TGTGCCACCAGCAGAACTAGCGGGAGGTCGAATGAGCAGTTCTTC.

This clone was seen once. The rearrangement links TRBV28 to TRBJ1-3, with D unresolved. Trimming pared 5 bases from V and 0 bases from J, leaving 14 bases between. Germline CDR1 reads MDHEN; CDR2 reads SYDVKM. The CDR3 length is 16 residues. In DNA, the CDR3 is TGTGCCAGCAGTCCAGAGAGAGGGTCCTCTGGAAACACCATATATTTT. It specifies CASSPERGSSGNTIYF.

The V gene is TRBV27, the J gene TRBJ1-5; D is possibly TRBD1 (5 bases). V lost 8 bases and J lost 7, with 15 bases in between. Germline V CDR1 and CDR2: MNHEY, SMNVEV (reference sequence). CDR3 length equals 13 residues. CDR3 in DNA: TGTGCCAGCGGGGGAGGGCCGAGGCAGCCCCAGCATTTT. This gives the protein CASGGGPRQPQHF.

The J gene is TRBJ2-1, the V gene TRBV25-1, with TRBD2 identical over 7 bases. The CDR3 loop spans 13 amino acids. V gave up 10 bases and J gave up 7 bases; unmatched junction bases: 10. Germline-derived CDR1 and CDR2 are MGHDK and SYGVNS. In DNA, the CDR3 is TGTGCCACCTCCCATCCGGGGGGTAATGAGCAGTTCTTC. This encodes CATSHPGGNEQFF.

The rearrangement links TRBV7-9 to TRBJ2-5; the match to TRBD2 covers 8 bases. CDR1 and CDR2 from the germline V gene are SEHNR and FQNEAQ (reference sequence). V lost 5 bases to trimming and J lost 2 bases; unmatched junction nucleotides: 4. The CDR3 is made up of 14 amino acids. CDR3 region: CASSLSGEQETQYF. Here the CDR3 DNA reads TGTGCCAGCAGCCTTAGCGGGGAACAAGAGACCCAGTACTTC. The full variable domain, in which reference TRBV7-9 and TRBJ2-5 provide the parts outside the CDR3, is DTGVSQNPRHKITKRGQNVTFRCDPISEHNRLYWYRQTLGQGPEFLTYFQNEAQLEKSRLLSDRFSAERPKGSFSTLEIQRTEQGDSAMYLCASSLSGEQETQYFGPGTRLLVL.

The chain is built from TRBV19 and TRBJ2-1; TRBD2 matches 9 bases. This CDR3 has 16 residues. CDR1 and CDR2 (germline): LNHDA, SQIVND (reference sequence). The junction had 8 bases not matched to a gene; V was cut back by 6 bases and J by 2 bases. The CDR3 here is CASRRTLAGAYNEQFF. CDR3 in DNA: TGTGCCAGTAGAAGAACCTTAGCGGGAGCCTACAATGAGCAGTTCTTC.

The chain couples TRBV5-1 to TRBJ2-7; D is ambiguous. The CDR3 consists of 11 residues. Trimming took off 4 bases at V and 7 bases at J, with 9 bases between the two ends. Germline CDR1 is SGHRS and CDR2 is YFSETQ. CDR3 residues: CASSTPLEQYF. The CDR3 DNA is TGCGCCAGCAGCACCCCTCTGGAGCAGTACTTC.

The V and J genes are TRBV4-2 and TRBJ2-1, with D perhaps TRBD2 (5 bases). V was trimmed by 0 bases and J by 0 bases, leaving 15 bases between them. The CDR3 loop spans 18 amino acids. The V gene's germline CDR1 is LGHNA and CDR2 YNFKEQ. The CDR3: CASSQDAAGASSYNEQFF. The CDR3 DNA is TGTGCCAGCAGCCAAGATGCGGCGGGCGCGAGCTCCTACAATGAGCAGTTCTTC.

The CDR3 spells CAWSVVGGGTETQYF. Written as DNA, the CDR3 is TGTGCCTGGAGTGTAGTTGGCGGGGGCACGGAGACCCAGTACTTC. This chain joins TRBV30 and TRBJ2-5, with D possibly being TRBD2 (7 bases). The CDR3 has 15 amino acids. Trimming cost V 0 bases and J 5 bases, with 16 bases left between them. In germline, CDR1 is GTSNPN, CDR2 SVGIG (reference sequence).